A single sample is the source of the 28 T cell receptor beta chains below, sequenced in a study of blood T cell repertoires in COVID-19. Clones were read by immunoSEQ multiplex PCR, and TCRdb kept only the in-frame ones, dropping some. The data show more than 50,000 clones, with around four fifths seen just once and around 9.7% held by the top ten. Source material: peripheral blood. These receptors came from a human donor in a cohort sampled during active COVID-19.

The genes are TRBV6-6 and TRBJ2-7; TRBD2 aligns across 7 bases. Germline V CDR1 and CDR2: MNHNY, SVGAGI (reference sequence). This CDR3 comprises 15 residues. V lost 5 bases and J lost 1; bases outside the gene matches: 8. As DNA, the CDR3 is TGTGCCAGCAGTATTGGCGGGAGCCTGTCCTACGAGCAGTACTTC. Translation: CASSIGGSLSYEQYF.

The gene calls are TRBV28 and TRBJ1-1, with D unresolved. The V gene's germline CDR1 is MDHEN and CDR2 SYDVKM. The CDR3 covers 13 residues. V was clipped by 5 bases and J by 5 bases, with 12 bases between them. CDR3 residues: CASSPRGRTEAFF. DNA of the CDR3: TGTGCCAGCAGTCCCAGAGGTAGGACTGAAGCTTTCTTT.

This clone appeared once. This chain connects TRBV7-9 to TRBJ1-2; D is uncertain. Germline CDR1 SEHNR, CDR2 FQNEAQ (reference sequence). Trimming shortened V by 6 bases and J by 4 bases, and 9 bases separated the two germline ends. This CDR3 is 12 amino acids long. This chain's CDR3 is CASRGEGYGYTF. The CDR3 DNA reads as TGTGCCAGCAGGGGCGAGGGCTATGGCTACACCTTC.

The V and J genes are TRBV9 and TRBJ2-7, with TRBD1 matching 11 bases. The J segment lost 2 bases and the V segment lost 3 bases, leaving 4 bases of the junction unmatched. CDR1 and CDR2 (germline): SGDLS, YYNGEE. This CDR3 spans 15 amino acids. The CDR3 is CASSAGTGGPYEQYF. The CDR3, as DNA: TGTGCCAGCAGCGCCGGGACAGGGGGTCCCTACGAGCAGTACTTC. Based on the CDR3 plus reference TRBV9 and TRBJ2-7, the full variable domain is DSGVTQTPKHLITATGQRVTLRCSPRSGDLSVYWYQQSLDQGLQFLIQYYNGEERAKGNILERFSAQQFPDLHSELNLSSLELGDSALYFCASSAGTGGPYEQYFGPGTRLTVT.

The chain carries TRBV7-6 and TRBJ2-5; D might be TRBD1 (5 bases). The CDR3 extends over 13 amino acids. Trimming stripped 6 bases from V and 1 base from J, with 9 bases between. The germline CDR1 and CDR2 sequences are SGHVS and FNYEAQ. The CDR3 spells CASRQGAQETQYF. In nucleotides, the CDR3 is TGTGCCAGCAGACAAGGGGCCCAAGAGACCCAGTACTTC.

The rearrangement uses TRBV28 and TRBJ1-6; D call uncertain. The V gene's germline CDR1 is MDHEN and CDR2 SYDVKM. The CDR3 is 14 residues long. V shed 5 bases and J shed 9 bases, with 14 bases lying between them. The CDR3 reads CASSIAGVSSPLHF. Written as DNA, the CDR3 is TGTGCCAGCAGTATAGCCGGGGTGAGTTCACCCCTCCACTTT.

This clone was picked up one time. The genes are TRBV6-6 and TRBJ2-7; 8 bases fit TRBD1. The J segment lost 0 bases and the V segment lost 2 bases, leaving 3 bases of the junction unmatched. This CDR3 has 15 residues. Germline V gene data show CDR1 as MNHNY and CDR2 as SVGAGI (reference sequence). CDR3 sequence: CASSYGQGSSYEQYF. The CDR3 nucleotides are TGTGCCAGCAGTTACGGACAGGGAAGCTCCTACGAGCAGTACTTC.

The genes are TRBV3-1 (or the pseudogene TRBV3-2) and TRBJ1-5, with TRBD1 as a possible D gene (5 bases). From germline, CDR1 is LGHDT and CDR2 YNNKEL (reference sequence). The length of the CDR3 is 16 residues. The germline V and J ends were trimmed by 3 bases and 7 bases, with 19 bases remaining between them. The CDR3 spells CASSQETTGLHQPQHF. CDR3 bases: TGTGCCAGCAGCCAGGAAACTACAGGTTTGCACCAGCCCCAGCATTTT.

The chain carries TRBV28 and TRBJ2-3, with 8 bases fitting TRBD1. Trimming took 4 bases from V and 5 from J; bases not matched to a gene: 11. The CDR3 totals 16 residues. Germline assignment: CDR1 MDHEN and CDR2 SYDVKM. This CDR3 is CASSSAGGADLDTQYF. In DNA form, the CDR3 reads TGTGCCAGCAGTTCTGCAGGGGGCGCGGACCTAGATACGCAGTATTTT.

This chain connects TRBV7-3 to TRBJ2-1, with a weak D call TRBD2 (6 bases). Germline V gene data show CDR1 as SGHTA and CDR2 as FQGTGA. V was shortened by 2 bases and J by 0 bases, with 8 bases between the two germline ends. This CDR3 is 15 amino acids long. CDR3 in amino acids: CASSLVGGSYNEQFF. CDR3 DNA: TGTGCCAGCAGCTTAGTCGGGGGCTCCTACAATGAGCAGTTCTTC.

V is TRBV10-3 and J is TRBJ2-5, with TRBD2 as a possible D gene (5 bases). Trimming took off 3 bases at V and 1 base at J, with 18 bases between the two ends. In germline, CDR1 is ENHRY, CDR2 SYGVKD. This CDR3 has 17 amino acids. The CDR3 here is CAISDFISGGIQETQYF. DNA of the CDR3: TGTGCCATCAGTGATTTCATCAGCGGAGGTATCCAAGAGACCCAGTACTTC.

This chain uses TRBV5-1 with TRBJ2-2, with 7 positions matching TRBD1. Trimming cost V 5 bases and J 1 base; bases outside gene matches: 5. Germline lookup yields CDR1 SGHRS and CDR2 YFSETQ. This CDR3 has 15 residues. CDR3 amino acids: CASRTGTENTGELFF. The CDR3 DNA is TGCGCCAGCAGGACCGGGACAGAGAACACCGGGGAGCTGTTTTTT.

This clone came up a few times. This chain connects TRBV29-1 to TRBJ2-7, with D possibly TRBD2 on 5 matching bases. The CDR3 is 14 amino acids. Germline-derived CDR1 and CDR2 are SQVTM and ANQGSEA. Trimming shortened V by 4 bases and J by 0 bases, and 13 bases separated the two germline ends. CDR3 bases: TGCAGCGTTGCTGGCACTAGGAGCTCCTACGAGCAGTACTTC. Encoded protein: CSVAGTRSSYEQYF.

The V and J genes are TRBV2 and TRBJ1-5; weak D call: TRBD1 (6 bases). The CDR3 is made up of 14 amino acids. V lost 5 bases, J lost 2 bases, and 10 bases lay in between. CDR1 and CDR2 (germline): SNHLY, FYNNEI. CDR3 region: CASSSGVGNQPQHF. The CDR3 DNA is TGTGCCAGCAGTTCAGGGGTGGGCAATCAGCCCCAGCATTTT.

This chain links TRBV19 with TRBJ1-2; the D is unclear. CDR3 length equals 15 residues. Trimming took 5 bases from V and 8 from J, leaving 21 bases between them. Germline V lookup: CDR1 LNHDA, CDR2 SQIVND (reference sequence). The CDR3 here is CASSPRRGRPEGYTF. CDR3 in DNA: TGTGCCAGTAGTCCACGGAGAGGGCGGCCCGAGGGCTACACCTTC.

J is TRBJ2-3 and V is TRBV28; D is undetermined. Germline-derived CDR1 and CDR2 are MDHEN and SYDVKM. The V and J ends lost 10 bases and 2 bases respectively, with 13 bases between them. This CDR3 has 13 residues. Written as DNA, the CDR3 is TGTGCCACCCAGACTCCCAACACAGATACGCAGTATTTT. This encodes CATQTPNTDTQYF.

The rearrangement uses TRBV6-4 and TRBJ1-6; no clear D. The CDR3 is made up of 13 amino acids. Trimming removed 4 bases at V and 6 bases at J, with 7 bases between. Germline V gene data show CDR1 as MRHNA and CDR2 as SNTAGT. The CDR3: CASSVATNSPLHF. CDR3 nucleotides: TGTGCCAGCAGTGTAGCAACTAATTCACCCCTCCACTTT.

The rearrangement uses TRBV5-6 and TRBJ1-1, with 10 bases lining up with TRBD1. V trimming: 2 bases; J trimming: 7 bases; junction bases outside the gene matches: 14. The CDR3 runs to 17 residues. Looked up from germline, CDR1 is SGHDT and CDR2 is YYEEEE. Written as DNA, the CDR3 is TGTGCCAGCAGCTTCTCGACAGGGGGCTCCTCAACGGGTGAAGCTTTCTTT. Residues: CASSFSTGGSSTGEAFF.

This clone occurred a few times. V and J are TRBV5-1 and TRBJ1-2, with D perhaps matching TRBD1 (6 bases). CDR1 and CDR2 from the germline V gene are SGHRS and YFSETQ. The CDR3 has 14 residues. V was trimmed by 4 bases and J by 7 bases, leaving 17 bases between them. The CDR3 nucleotides read TGCGCCAGCAGCCCACAGGGAGGGCAAGGTGGCTACACCTTC. It yields the protein CASSPQGGQGGYTF.

The V and J genes are TRBV7-2 and TRBJ2-5; tentative D call: TRBD2 (6 bases). Germline CDR1 SGHTA, CDR2 FQGNSA. This CDR3 region has 16 residues. Trimming stripped 5 bases from V and 2 bases from J, with 18 bases between. The CDR3 sequence: CASSIVPGLAQETQYF. Here the CDR3 DNA reads TGTGCCAGCAGCATAGTCCCGGGACTGGCGCAAGAGACCCAGTACTTC.

The chain combines TRBV5-1 with TRBJ1-2; TRBD1 matches 10 bases. The trim removed 2 bases at V and 8 bases at J, leaving 9 bases unmatched. This CDR3 has 15 residues. Germline V gene data show CDR1 as SGHRS and CDR2 as YFSETQ. Written as DNA, the CDR3 is TGCGCCAGCAGCTTAGCGACAGGGGGCTTGAAAGGCTACACCTTC. It encodes CASSLATGGLKGYTF.

V gene TRBV5-1 combines with J gene TRBJ1-6; possibly TRBD1 for D (5 bases). The V and J ends lost 3 bases and 9 bases respectively, with 10 bases between them. This CDR3 region has 13 residues. Germline V lookup: CDR1 SGHRS, CDR2 YFSETQ. The CDR3 here is CASSSGFGSPLHF. CDR3 sequence (DNA): TGCGCCAGCAGCTCAGGGTTCGGTTCACCCCTCCACTTT.

In its sample, this clone was seen once. The J gene is TRBJ1-1, the V gene TRBV7-2; no clear D. Germline values: CDR1 SGHTA, CDR2 FQGNSA. With 2 bases removed from V and 2 bases from J, the gap between germline ends came to 9 bases. The CDR3 sequence is 14 residues long. The CDR3 nucleotides read TGTGCCAGCAGCTTAACAGTGGCCAACACTGAAGCTTTCTTT. Protein product: CASSLTVANTEAFF.

The genes are TRBV6-5 and TRBJ2-7; 7 bases are shared with TRBD1. V dropped 6 bases and J dropped 6; count of bases not matched to a gene: 11. The germline V gene has CDR1 MNHEY and CDR2 SVGAGI. The CDR3 is 14 residues long. CDR3 residues: CASRTQTGSVEQYF. CDR3 nucleotide sequence: TGTGCCAGCAGAACACAGACAGGGTCGGTCGAGCAGTACTTC.

This clone was counted between two and nine times. This chain connects TRBV7-2 to TRBJ2-5; 8 bases line up with TRBD1. CDR1 is SGHTA and CDR2 is FQGNSA in the germline V gene. The junction had 13 bases not matched to a gene; V was cut back by 4 bases and J by 9 bases. There are 15 residues in the CDR3. CDR3 region: CASSSSGTGPGAQYF. Here the CDR3 DNA reads TGTGCCAGCAGCTCGTCCGGGACAGGCCCAGGGGCCCAGTACTTC.

The chain combines TRBV9 with TRBJ2-7; no reliable D call. This CDR3 comprises 14 residues. CDR1 is SGDLS and CDR2 is YYNGEE in the germline V gene. Trimming shortened V by 0 bases and J by 4 bases, and 11 bases separated the two germline ends. The CDR3 DNA reads as TGTGCCAGCAGCGTAGCCGATCAGCGATACGAGCAGTACTTC. It yields the protein CASSVADQRYEQYF. The whole variable domain, filled in from reference TRBV9 and TRBJ2-7, reads DSGVTQTPKHLITATGQRVTLRCSPRSGDLSVYWYQQSLDQGLQFLIQYYNGEERAKGNILERFSAQQFPDLHSELNLSSLELGDSALYFCASSVADQRYEQYFGPGTRLTVT.

Only one count was recorded for this clone. This chain links TRBV4-3 with TRBJ2-7; D perhaps matches TRBD1 (7 bases). The CDR3 is made up of 15 amino acids. Germline V gene sequence: CDR1 LGHNA, CDR2 YSLEER. The ends were cut back, 3 bases at V and 2 bases at J, with 14 bases in the middle. The CDR3 DNA follows: TGCGCCAGCAGCCAGCAGCAGGGGGGTGCCTACGAGCAGTACTTC. Protein: CASSQQQGGAYEQYF.

This sequence joins TRBV13 and TRBJ2-7; 11 bases are shared with TRBD2. Germline CDR1 is PRHDT and CDR2 is FYEKMQ (reference sequence). The junction had 9 bases not matched to a gene; V was cut back by 4 bases and J by 7 bases. The CDR3 sequence is 15 residues long. As DNA, the CDR3 is TGTGCCAGCAGCTCCGGACTAGCGGGTCGTGGGGAGCAGTACTTC. This encodes CASSSGLAGRGEQYF.